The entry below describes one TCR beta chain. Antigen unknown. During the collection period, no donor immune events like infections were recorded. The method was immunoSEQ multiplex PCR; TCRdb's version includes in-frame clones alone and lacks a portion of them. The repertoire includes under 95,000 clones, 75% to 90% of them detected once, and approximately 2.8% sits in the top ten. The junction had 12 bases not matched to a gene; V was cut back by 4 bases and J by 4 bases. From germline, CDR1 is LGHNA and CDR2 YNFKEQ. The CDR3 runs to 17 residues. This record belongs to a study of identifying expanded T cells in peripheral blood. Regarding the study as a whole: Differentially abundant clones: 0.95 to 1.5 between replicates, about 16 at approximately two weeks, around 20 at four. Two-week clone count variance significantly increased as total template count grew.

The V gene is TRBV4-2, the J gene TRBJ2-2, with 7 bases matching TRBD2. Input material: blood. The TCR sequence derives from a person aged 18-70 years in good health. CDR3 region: CASSPFEGLVVTGELFF. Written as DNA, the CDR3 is TGTGCCAGCAGCCCCTTCGAAGGACTAGTGGTCACCGGGGAGCTGTTTTTT.